This T cell receptor (beta chain) was sequenced in a study of siplizumab effects on memory and regulatory T cells. Repertoires were generated with immunoSEQ multiplex PCR, while TCRdb's copy carries only in-frame clones and drops some. The sample includes tens of thousands of clones, 91% seen only once; the top ten take over 25%. The CDR3 consists of 15 residues. V dropped 2 bases and J dropped 6; count of bases not matched to a gene: 3. The V gene's germline CDR1 is SGHTA and CDR2 FQGTGA. The chain carries TRBV7-3 and TRBJ2-1; 11 positions match TRBD2. Source material: CD8+ T cells sorted from blood. The TCR comes from a human donor in good health. The CDR3 coding sequence is TGTGCCAGCAGCTTATTACTAGCGGGAGTCAATGAGCAGTTCTTC. Amino acids: CASSLLLAGVNEQFF.